This T cell receptor (beta chain) was captured by sequencing in a study of T cells in Graves' hyperthyroidism and ophthalmopathy. Regions amplified from RNA transcripts were the TCR beta CDR3 regions. TCR CDR3 underwent first-round RT-PCR with the HTBI primer set. TCRdb recomputed calls from the multiplex PCR reads with MiXCR, one row per CDR3 protein. Found here are roughly 240,000 distinct CDR3 sequences, roughly 22% of them singletons; the top ten hold 35% to 40%. General observations from the study: The model foresaw ophthalmopathy a median around seven months prior to onset. Most thyroid clonotypes expanded above 0.001 were also detected in blood.

With V trimmed by 1 base and J by 2 bases, 8 bases remained unmatched. This CDR3 has 17 amino acids. Germline V lookup: CDR1 SGHDN, CDR2 FVKESK. This clonotype was seen repeatedly, ten times or more. Its antigen is as yet unknown. Patients with ophthalmopathy all had a Clinical Activity Score of at least 3, a NOSPECS grade of at least 4 and duration under 3 months. PBMCs came from 10 ml fresh peripheral blood. This clonotype was sampled from a woman in her 40s with Graves' ophthalmopathy. The specimen was blood. This chain connects TRBV14 to TRBJ2-4; 7 bases map to TRBD2. This CDR3 reads CASSQGGGWGPKNIQYF. CDR3 sequence (DNA): TGTGCCAGCAGCCAAGGCGGGGGATGGGGCCCCAAAAACATTCAGTACTTC.